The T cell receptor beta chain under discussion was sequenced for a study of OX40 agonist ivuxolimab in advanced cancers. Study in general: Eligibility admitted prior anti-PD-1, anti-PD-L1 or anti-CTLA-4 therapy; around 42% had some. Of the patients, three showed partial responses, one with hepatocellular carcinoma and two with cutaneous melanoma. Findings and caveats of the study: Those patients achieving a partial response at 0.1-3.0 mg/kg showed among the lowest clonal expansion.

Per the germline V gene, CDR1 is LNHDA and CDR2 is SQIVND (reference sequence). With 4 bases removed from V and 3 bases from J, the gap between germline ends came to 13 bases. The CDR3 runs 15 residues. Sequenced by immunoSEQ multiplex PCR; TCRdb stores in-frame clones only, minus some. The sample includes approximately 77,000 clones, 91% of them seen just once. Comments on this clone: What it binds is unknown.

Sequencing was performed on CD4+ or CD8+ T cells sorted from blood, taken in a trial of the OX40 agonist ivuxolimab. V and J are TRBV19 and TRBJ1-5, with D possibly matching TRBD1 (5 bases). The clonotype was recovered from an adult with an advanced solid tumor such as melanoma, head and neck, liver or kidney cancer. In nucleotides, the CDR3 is TGTGCCAGTAGTACCCAAACAGGCTACAATCAGCCCCAGCATTTT. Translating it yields CASSTQTGYNQPQHF.